This T cell receptor (beta chain) came from a study of cytomegalovirus exposure and HLA in healthy donors. This clone was observed a handful of times. The junction had 14 bases not matched to a gene; V was cut back by 7 bases and J by 5 bases. The germline CDR1 and CDR2 sequences are SGHDT and YYEEEE. CDR3 length: 16 amino acids. In the PCR, 60 Vbeta and 13 Jbeta primers were used. The data were produced by immunoSEQ multiplex PCR, yet TCRdb's version contains in-frame clones alone and is incomplete. The data show roughly 150,000 clones, less than 9.5% seen once. This chain uses TRBV5-6 with TRBJ1-2; 10 bases match TRBD1. This TCR came from a male donor in good health and CMV-seronegative. Sequencing was carried out using PBMCs. This CDR3 reads CASGPKTGGRRYGYTF. The CDR3 nucleotides read TGTGCCAGCGGTCCCAAGACAGGGGGCAGGCGGTATGGCTACACCTTC.